This TCR beta chain is drawn from a study of tumor-infiltrating lymphocytes in primary liver carcinoma. RNA and DNA were co-extracted from around 20-30 mg of unsorted bulk tissue. Notes on this clonotype: One base away lies a much larger clone, so this may be a sequencing read error. The conserved phenylalanine or tryptophan is not found at the CDR3 terminus, so this likely reflects a read error.

Germline CDR1 is MDHEN and CDR2 is SYDVKM. Trimming pared 3 bases from V and 9 bases from J, leaving 12 bases between. This CDR3 spans 12 amino acids. The authors made TCR beta cDNA from approximately 490 ng total RNA with a constant-region primer. Modified slightly, ARM-PCR produced TCR beta libraries over three nested multiplex PCR rounds. The two initial PCR rounds, roughly 11 cycles each, used TRBV1-TRBV30 forward and C-beta reverse primers. TCRdb reprocessed the multiplex PCR reads with MiXCR, giving one entry per CDR3 protein. The sample lists roughly 200,000 distinct CDR3 sequences, 85% occurring once.

The specimen sequenced was tumor tissue from primary liver carcinoma. The genes are TRBV28 and TRBJ2-7, with D unclear. This TCR derives from a man in his forties or fifties with primary liver carcinoma and hepatitis B virus infection. The CDR3 is CASSFGLERQYI. In DNA form, the CDR3 reads TGTGCCAGCAGTTTTGGGTTAGAGCGGCAGTACATC.